The 9 T cell receptor beta chains below all came from one sample that was sequenced in a study of blood T cells in healthy people across ages. A second roughly 6 to 11 cycle PCR used barcoded and J-beta primers. Via MiXCR, TCRdb re-called the 5' RACE reads, giving one row per CDR3 protein. The sample consists of roughly 900,000 distinct CDR3 sequences, about 48% of them appearing once. The sample taken for sequencing was blood. The receptors originated from a man younger than 40 in good health.

This clonotype showed up just a few times. V and J are TRBV20-1 and TRBJ2-1; possible D gene TRBD1, 6 bases. The V end lost 3 bases, the J end lost 4 bases, and 13 bases lay between the germline ends. The CDR3 is 14 residues long. Germline assignment: CDR1 DFQATT and CDR2 SNEGSKA (reference sequence). CDR3 residues: CSASRDTSYNEQFF. CDR3 nucleotide sequence: TGCAGTGCTAGTCGGGACACCTCATACAATGAGCAGTTCTTC.

The chain employs TRBV7-8 and TRBJ2-1, with 8 bases that match TRBD2. This CDR3 contains 14 residues. The germline V gene encodes CDR1 SGHVS and CDR2 FQNEAQ. V trimming: 5 bases; J trimming: 12 bases; junction bases outside the gene matches: 12. The CDR3 region has the DNA TGTGCCAGCAGCACATCGAATAGCGGGACTACGCAGTTCTTC. This codes for CASSTSNSGTTQFF.

About this clonotype itself: At one end the junction does not follow the germline gene, possibly because of a read error. The chain is built from TRBV20-1 and TRBJ2-5, with 8 bases that match TRBD2. CDR1 and CDR2 (germline): DFQATT, SNEGSKA (reference sequence). The CDR3 runs 14 residues. DNA for the CDR3: TGCAGTGCTAGCCCACCACCACTAGCGGAGACCCGGTACTTC. Translating gives CSASPPPLAETRYF.

The chain has TRBV14 and TRBJ1-1; TRBD1 agrees at 9 bases. The CDR3 has 15 residues. Germline CDR1 is SGHDN and CDR2 is FVKESK. Losses at the gene ends were 4 bases for V and 0 bases for J; bases not matched to a gene: 3. This CDR3 reads CASSRGTGLNTEAFF. The CDR3, as DNA: TGTGCCAGCAGCCGAGGGACAGGGTTGAACACTGAAGCTTTCTTT.

In this sample, this clonotype turned up a few times. The chain employs TRBV27 and TRBJ2-1, with D possibly TRBD1 on 6 matching bases. The CDR3 totals 12 residues. Germline V gene sequence: CDR1 MNHEY, CDR2 SMNVEV (reference sequence). The V gene lost 5 bases and the J gene lost 8 bases, with 10 bases spanning the gap. CDR3 bases: TGTGCCAGCAGTACAGGGCGTTATGAGCAGTTCTTC. Protein product: CASSTGRYEQFF.

This clonotype showed up many times. V usage is TRBV6-4 and J usage is TRBJ2-3; the D is unclear. V was clipped by 2 bases and J by 2 bases, with 8 bases between them. Germline V gene data show CDR1 as MRHNA and CDR2 as SNTAGT. The CDR3 has 14 amino acids. CDR3 amino acids: CASSDTSDTDTQYF. The CDR3 DNA follows: TGTGCCAGCAGTGACACGTCAGACACAGATACGCAGTATTTT.

The chain joins TRBV3-1 to TRBJ2-3, with 9 bases lining up with TRBD2. Germline trimming cut 1 base from V and 5 bases from J; bases unmatched to any gene: 7. This CDR3 has 16 amino acids. Germline V CDR1 and CDR2: LGHDT, YNNKEL (reference sequence). CDR3 nucleotides: TGTGCCAGCAGCCAAGGAGCGGGGGGTTTTAAAGATACGCAGTATTTT. This sequence encodes CASSQGAGGFKDTQYF.

For the CDR3, the DNA is TGTGCCAGCAGGGTCGGCGGGGGGGCCTACGAGCAGTACTTC. Its translation is CASRVGGGAYEQYF. The chain has TRBV27 and TRBJ2-7, with 9 nucleotides matching TRBD2. This CDR3 is built from 14 residues. Germline CDR1 reads MNHEY; CDR2 reads SMNVEV (reference sequence). V shed 6 bases and J 2 bases; nucleotides not matched to a gene: 5.

This sequence joins TRBV10-3 and TRBJ2-1; D might be TRBD2 (6 bases). The DNA matches TRBJ2-7 better at its end, which makes the J call doubtful. Germline lookup yields CDR1 ENHRY and CDR2 SYGVKD. The CDR3 is 16 amino acids. CDR3 coding DNA: TGTGCCATCAGTGGCCTAACGGGGGTTTCGTACAATGAGCAGTACTTC. Protein product: CAISGLTGVSYNEQYF.